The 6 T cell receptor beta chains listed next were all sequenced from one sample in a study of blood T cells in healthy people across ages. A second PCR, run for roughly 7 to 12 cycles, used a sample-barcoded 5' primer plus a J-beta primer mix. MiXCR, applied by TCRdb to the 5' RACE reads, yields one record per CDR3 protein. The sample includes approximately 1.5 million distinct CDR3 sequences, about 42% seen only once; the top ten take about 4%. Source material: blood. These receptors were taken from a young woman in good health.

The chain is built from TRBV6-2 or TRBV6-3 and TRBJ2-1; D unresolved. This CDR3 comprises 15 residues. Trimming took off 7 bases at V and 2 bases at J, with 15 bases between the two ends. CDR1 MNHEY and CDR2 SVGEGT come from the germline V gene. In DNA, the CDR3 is TGTGCCAGCACCGTACTGAGTGGGGCCTACAATGAGCAGTTCTTC. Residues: CASTVLSGAYNEQFF.

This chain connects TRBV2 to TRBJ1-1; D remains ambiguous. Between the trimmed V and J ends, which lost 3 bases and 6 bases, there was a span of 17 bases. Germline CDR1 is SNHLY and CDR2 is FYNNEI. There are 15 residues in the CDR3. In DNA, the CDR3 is TGTGCCAGCAGTGAGTTGGGGTCATTATTATCTGAAGCTTTCTTT. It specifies CASSELGSLLSEAFF.

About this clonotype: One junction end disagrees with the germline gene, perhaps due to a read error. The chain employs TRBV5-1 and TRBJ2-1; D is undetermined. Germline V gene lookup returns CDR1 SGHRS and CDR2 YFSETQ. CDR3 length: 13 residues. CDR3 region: CTSSLARYNEQFF. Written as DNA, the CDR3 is TGCACCAGCAGCTTGGCCCGGTACAATGAGCAGTTCTTC.

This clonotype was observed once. The CDR3 here is CASTAGRNTDTQYF. The CDR3 nucleotides are TGCGCCAGTACCGCGGGGAGGAACACAGATACGCAGTATTTT. This chain joins TRBV5-1 and TRBJ2-3; the D gene is possibly TRBD2 (6 bases). Trimming left V 8 bases short and J 2 bases short, with 15 bases between. Germline V CDR1 and CDR2: SGHRS, YFSETQ. The CDR3 covers 14 residues.

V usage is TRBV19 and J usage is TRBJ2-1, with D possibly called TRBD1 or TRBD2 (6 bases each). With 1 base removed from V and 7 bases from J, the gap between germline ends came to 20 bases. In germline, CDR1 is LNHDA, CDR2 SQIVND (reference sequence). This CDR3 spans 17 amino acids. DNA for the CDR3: TGTGCCAGTAGTATAGGAGGGGGGTGGGGTCTCGAGAATGAGCAGTTCTTC. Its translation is CASSIGGGWGLENEQFF.

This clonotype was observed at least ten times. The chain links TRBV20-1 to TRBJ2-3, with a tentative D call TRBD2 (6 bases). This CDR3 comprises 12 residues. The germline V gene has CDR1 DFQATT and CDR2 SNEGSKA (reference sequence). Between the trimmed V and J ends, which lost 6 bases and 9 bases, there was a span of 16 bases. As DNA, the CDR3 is TGCAGTGCCAGCCCGGGACTCATAACGCAGTATTTT. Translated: CSASPGLITQYF.